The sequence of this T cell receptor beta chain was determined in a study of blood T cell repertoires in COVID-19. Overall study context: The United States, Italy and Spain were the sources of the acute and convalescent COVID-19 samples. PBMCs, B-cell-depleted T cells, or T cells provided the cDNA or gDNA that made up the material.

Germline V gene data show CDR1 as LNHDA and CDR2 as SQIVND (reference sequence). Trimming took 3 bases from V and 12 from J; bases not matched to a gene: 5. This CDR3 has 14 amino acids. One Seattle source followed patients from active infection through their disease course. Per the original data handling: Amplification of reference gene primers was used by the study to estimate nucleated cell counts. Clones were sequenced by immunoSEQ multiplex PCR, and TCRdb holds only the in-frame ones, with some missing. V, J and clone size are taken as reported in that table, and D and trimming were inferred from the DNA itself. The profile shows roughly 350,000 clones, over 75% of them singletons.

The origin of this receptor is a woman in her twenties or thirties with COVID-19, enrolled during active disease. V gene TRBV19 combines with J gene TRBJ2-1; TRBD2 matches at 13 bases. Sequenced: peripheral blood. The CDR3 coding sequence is TGTGCCAGTAGTATGGATGGGACTAGCGGGGCGCAGTTCTTC. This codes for CASSMDGTSGAQFF. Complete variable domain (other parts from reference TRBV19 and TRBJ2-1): DGGITQSPKYLFRKEGQNVTLSCEQNLNHDAMYWYRQDPGQGLRLIYYSQIVNDFQKGDIAEGYSVSREKKESFPLTVTSAQKNPTAFYLCASSMDGTSGAQFFGPGTRLTVL.